Shown below are 18 T cell receptor beta chains from a single sample sequenced in a study of cytomegalovirus exposure and HLA in healthy donors (dated by TCRdb to about 2017). To prepare the library, the immunoSEQ multiplex PCR assay was applied. A mixture of 60 forward primers for TCR Vbeta segments and 13 reverse primers for TCR Jbeta segments was used in the multiplex PCR. Entries here come from immuneACCESS through TCRdb and include only in-frame sequences with V and J called. Some clones fail to appear in such tables; in the studies checked, an unresolved V gene covers under half of the shortfall, and the cause of the remainder is unknown. Within this sample are roughly 120,000 clones, with 74% of them counted one time only. The ten largest clones add up to about 9.9% of the sample. The sample comprised PBMCs. These receptors came from a woman aged 45-60 years in good health and CMV-seropositive.

The rearrangement joins TRBV6-5 to TRBJ2-3; 12 bases map to TRBD2. The ends lost 4 bases at V and 5 bases at J; junction bases unmatched: 7. The CDR3 loop spans 16 amino acids. CDR1 and CDR2 from the germline V gene are MNHEY and SVGAGI. DNA for the CDR3: TGTGCCAGCAGTTCGCCGACTAGCGGGAGTGTAGATACGCAGTATTTT. It is translated as CASSSPTSGSVDTQYF.

The chain joins TRBV10-1 to TRBJ1-1; D is perhaps TRBD1 (6 bases). The ends were cut back, 4 bases at V and 3 bases at J, with 15 bases in the middle. The CDR3 has 15 residues. Germline-derived CDR1 and CDR2 are WNHNN and SYGVQD (reference sequence). CDR3 residues: CASSAKDRPHTEAFF. Here the CDR3 DNA reads TGCGCCAGCAGTGCTAAAGACAGGCCACACACTGAAGCTTTCTTT.

The chain couples TRBV6-1 to TRBJ2-3, with 8 bases identical to TRBD2. Germline V gene data show CDR1 as MNHNS and CDR2 as SASEGT. This CDR3 spans 14 amino acids. V gave up 4 bases and J gave up 5 bases; unmatched junction bases: 5. Here the CDR3 reads CASSVGGAGDTQYF. The CDR3 coding sequence is TGTGCCAGCAGTGTCGGGGGGGCCGGAGATACGCAGTATTTT.

The genes are TRBV7-8 and TRBJ2-7, with D unresolved. V shed 1 base and J shed 6 bases, with 7 bases lying between them. This CDR3 is 12 amino acids long. Germline V gene lookup returns CDR1 SGHVS and CDR2 FQNEAQ. Written as DNA, the CDR3 is TGTGCCAGCAGCTTAGGTGTCCTCGAGCAGTACTTC. Protein sequence: CASSLGVLEQYF.

This clone occurred a few times. This rearrangement joins TRBV25-1 to TRBJ1-5; no definite D call. Germline V lookup: CDR1 MGHDK, CDR2 SYGVNS. This CDR3 is built from 15 residues. Trimming removed 4 bases from V and 6 bases from J, with 16 bases in between. The CDR3 reads CASSGSGILGQPQHF. In nucleotides, the CDR3 is TGTGCCAGCAGTGGGTCCGGGATCCTGGGTCAGCCCCAGCATTTT.

V usage is TRBV30 and J usage is TRBJ1-4; no firm D call. Trimming took 4 bases from V and 4 from J, leaving 10 bases between them. Germline CDR1 GTSNPN, CDR2 SVGIG (reference sequence). The CDR3 is 13 residues long. CDR3 loop: CAWTPQRNEKLFF. In DNA form, the CDR3 reads TGTGCCTGGACTCCCCAGCGTAATGAAAAACTGTTTTTT.

V gene TRBV30 combines with J gene TRBJ2-2; TRBD2 matches 7 bases. Per germline, CDR1 GTSNPN and CDR2 SVGIG (reference sequence). Germline trimming cut 7 bases from V and 0 bases from J; bases unmatched to any gene: 8. This CDR3 is built from 15 residues. The CDR3 DNA is TGTGCCTCCCTCTGGGGGGGGACGAACACCGGGGAGCTGTTTTTT. Amino acids: CASLWGGTNTGELFF. Full variable domain (outside the CDR3, taken from reference TRBV30 and TRBJ2-2): SQTIHQWPATLVQPVGSPLSLECTVEGTSNPNLYWYRQAAGRGLQLLFYSVGIGQISSEVPQNLSASRPQDRQFILSSKKLLLSDSGFYLCASLWGGTNTGELFFGEGSRLTVL.

Only one count was recorded for this clone. The CDR3 spells CASSRDRNSPLHF. The CDR3 nucleotides read TGTGCCAGCAGCCGAGACAGAAATTCACCCCTCCACTTT. The chain uses TRBV11-2 and TRBJ1-6; the D gene is possibly TRBD1 (5 bases). V was trimmed by 5 bases and J by 7 bases, leaving 9 bases between them. The germline CDR1 and CDR2 sequences are SGHAT and FQNNGV. The CDR3 is made up of 13 amino acids.

The chain employs TRBV21-1 and TRBJ1-1; TRBD1, the D gene given by the table, was not confirmed from the DNA. TRBV21-1 is a known pseudogene. The CDR3 is made up of 15 amino acids. CDR3 sequence: CASSKGDRENTEAFF. DNA for the CDR3: TGTGCCAGCAGCAAAGGGGACAGGGAAAACACTGAAGCTTTCTTT.

The V call is TRBV30, the J call TRBJ1-3; D is possibly TRBD1 (6 bases). The CDR3 runs to 14 residues. Trimming left V 3 bases short and J 0 bases short, with 9 bases between. Per germline, CDR1 GTSNPN and CDR2 SVGIG (reference sequence). The chain's CDR3 is CAWRSDSSGNTIYF. Here the CDR3 DNA reads TGTGCCTGGAGATCGGACAGCTCTGGAAACACCATATATTTT.

The V call is TRBV5-1, the J call TRBJ2-5; 10 nucleotides align to TRBD1. CDR3 length: 15 residues. Germline loops: CDR1 SGHRS, CDR2 YFSETQ. The V gene end was trimmed by 0 bases and the J gene end by 1 base; junction bases not matched to a gene: 0. CDR3 DNA sequence: TGCGCCAGCAGCTTGGGACAGGGGGCCCAAGAGACCCAGTACTTC. It encodes CASSLGQGAQETQYF.

The chain carries TRBV28 and TRBJ2-7, with 7 nucleotides matching TRBD1. The CDR3 sequence is 13 residues long. V shed 6 bases and J 1 base; nucleotides not matched to a gene: 3. CDR1 is MDHEN, CDR2 SYDVKM, per germline. The CDR3 protein is CASRRQGSYEQYF. CDR3 coding DNA: TGTGCCAGCAGACGACAGGGTTCCTACGAGCAGTACTTC.

J is TRBJ2-7 and V is TRBV18; 7 bases align to TRBD2. V gave up 3 bases and J gave up 8 bases; unmatched junction bases: 13. This CDR3 contains 15 residues. Germline V CDR1 and CDR2: KGHSH, LQKENI. The CDR3 DNA reads TGTGCCAGCTCACCCGACCTTGGGGGGACTACGCAGCAGTACTTC. It specifies CASSPDLGGTTQQYF.

The genes are TRBV5-1 and TRBJ2-3; maybe TRBD2 (6 bases). Deletions cut 0 bases from V and 0 bases from J, with 8 bases between. The CDR3 contains 15 residues. Germline-derived CDR1 and CDR2 are SGHRS and YFSETQ. CDR3 amino acids: CASSLVGGSTDTQYF. The CDR3 region has the DNA TGCGCCAGCAGCTTGGTTGGAGGGAGCACAGATACGCAGTATTTT.

The J gene is TRBJ1-5, the V gene TRBV28; D might be TRBD1 (5 bases). This CDR3 has 14 residues. Germline values: CDR1 MDHEN, CDR2 SYDVKM. The V gene lost 5 bases and the J gene lost 3 bases, with 11 bases spanning the gap. CDR3 region: CASSVGRANQPQHF. CDR3 DNA sequence: TGTGCCAGCAGTGTCGGCAGGGCCAATCAGCCCCAGCATTTT.

The chain carries TRBV30 and TRBJ2-5; TRBD2 agrees at 9 bases. The CDR3 is made up of 14 amino acids. Per the germline V gene, CDR1 is GTSNPN and CDR2 is SVGIG (reference sequence). The V gene end was trimmed by 5 bases and the J gene end by 5 bases; junction bases not matched to a gene: 9. Written as DNA, the CDR3 is TGTGCCTGGCGCCTAGCGGGAAATTTGGAGACCCAGTACTTC. Its translation: CAWRLAGNLETQYF. Using reference TRBV30 and TRBJ2-5 for the parts outside the CDR3, the full variable domain is SQTIHQWPATLVQPVGSPLSLECTVEGTSNPNLYWYRQAAGRGLQLLFYSVGIGQISSEVPQNLSASRPQDRQFILSSKKLLLSDSGFYLCAWRLAGNLETQYFGPGTRLLVL.

The V gene is TRBV9, the J gene TRBJ2-3; TRBD2 matches at 8 bases. Looked up from germline, CDR1 is SGDLS and CDR2 is YYNGEE. J lost 4 bases, V lost 0 bases, and 4 bases had no gene match. This CDR3 comprises 15 residues. The CDR3 loop is CASSVESGSPDTQYF. The CDR3 coding sequence is TGTGCCAGCAGCGTAGAGAGCGGGAGTCCAGATACGCAGTATTTT. Full variable domain (rest looked up from reference TRBV9 and TRBJ2-3): DSGVTQTPKHLITATGQRVTLRCSPRSGDLSVYWYQQSLDQGLQFLIQYYNGEERAKGNILERFSAQQFPDLHSELNLSSLELGDSALYFCASSVESGSPDTQYFGPGTRLTVL.

CDR3 region: CASSEGGGAYEQYF. In DNA form, the CDR3 reads TGTGCCAGCAGTGAAGGCGGAGGGGCCTACGAGCAGTACTTC. The chain recombines TRBV6-1 with TRBJ2-7, with a possible D match to TRBD2 (6 bases). Looked up from germline, CDR1 is MNHNS and CDR2 is SASEGT. The CDR3 has 14 amino acids. The V and J ends lost 1 base and 2 bases respectively, with 9 bases between them.